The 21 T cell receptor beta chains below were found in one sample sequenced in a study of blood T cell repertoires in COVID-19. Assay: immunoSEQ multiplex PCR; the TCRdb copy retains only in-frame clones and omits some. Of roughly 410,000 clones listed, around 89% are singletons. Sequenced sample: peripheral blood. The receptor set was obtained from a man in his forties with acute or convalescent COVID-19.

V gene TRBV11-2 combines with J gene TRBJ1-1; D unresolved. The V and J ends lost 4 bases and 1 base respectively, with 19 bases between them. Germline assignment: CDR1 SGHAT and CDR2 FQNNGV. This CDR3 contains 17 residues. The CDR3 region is CASSSYPDGRRNTEAFF. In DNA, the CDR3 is TGTGCCAGCAGCTCCTATCCCGACGGGAGACGGAACACTGAAGCTTTCTTT.

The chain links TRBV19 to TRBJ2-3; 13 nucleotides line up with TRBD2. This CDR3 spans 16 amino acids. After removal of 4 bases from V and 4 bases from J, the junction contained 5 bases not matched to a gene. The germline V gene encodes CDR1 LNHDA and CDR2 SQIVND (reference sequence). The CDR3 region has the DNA TGTGCCAGTAGTAGTTCCGGGACTAGCGGGGCAGATACGCAGTATTTT. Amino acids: CASSSSGTSGADTQYF.

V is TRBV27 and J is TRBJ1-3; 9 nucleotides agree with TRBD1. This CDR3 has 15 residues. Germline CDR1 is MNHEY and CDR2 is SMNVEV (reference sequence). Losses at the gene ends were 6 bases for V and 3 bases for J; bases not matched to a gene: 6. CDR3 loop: CASSRDRESGNTIYF. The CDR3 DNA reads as TGTGCCAGCAGCAGGGACAGGGAAAGTGGAAACACCATATATTTT.

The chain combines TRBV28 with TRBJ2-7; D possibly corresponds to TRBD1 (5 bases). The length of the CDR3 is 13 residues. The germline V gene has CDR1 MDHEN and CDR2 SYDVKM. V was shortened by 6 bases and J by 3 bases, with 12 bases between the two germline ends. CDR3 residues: CASRGLGNYEQYF. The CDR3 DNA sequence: TGTGCCAGCAGGGGGCTGGGCAACTACGAGCAGTACTTC.

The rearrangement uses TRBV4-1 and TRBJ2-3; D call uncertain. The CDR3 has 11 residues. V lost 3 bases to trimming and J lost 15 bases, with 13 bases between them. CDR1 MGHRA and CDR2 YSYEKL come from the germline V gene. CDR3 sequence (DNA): TGCGCCAGCAGCCAGTCGTCCCCTATATATTTT. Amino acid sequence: CASSQSSPIYF.

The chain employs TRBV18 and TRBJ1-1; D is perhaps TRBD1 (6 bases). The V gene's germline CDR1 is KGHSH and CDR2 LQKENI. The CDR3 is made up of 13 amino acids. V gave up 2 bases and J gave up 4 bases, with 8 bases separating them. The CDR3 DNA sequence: TGTGCCAGCTCACCAGGGACAAGCACTGAAGCTTTCTTT. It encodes CASSPGTSTEAFF. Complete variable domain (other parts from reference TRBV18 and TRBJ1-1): NAGVMQNPRHLVRRRGQEARLRCSPMKGHSHVYWYRQLPEEGLKFMVYLQKENIIDESGMPKERFSAEFPKEGPSILRIQQVVRGDSAAYFCASSPGTSTEAFFGQGTRLTVV.

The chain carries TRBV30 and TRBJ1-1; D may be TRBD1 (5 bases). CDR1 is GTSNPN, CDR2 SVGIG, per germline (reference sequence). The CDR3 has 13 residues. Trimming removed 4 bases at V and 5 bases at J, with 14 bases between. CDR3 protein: CAWTSGPGTEAFF. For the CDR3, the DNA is TGTGCCTGGACCTCAGGGCCAGGGACTGAAGCTTTCTTT.

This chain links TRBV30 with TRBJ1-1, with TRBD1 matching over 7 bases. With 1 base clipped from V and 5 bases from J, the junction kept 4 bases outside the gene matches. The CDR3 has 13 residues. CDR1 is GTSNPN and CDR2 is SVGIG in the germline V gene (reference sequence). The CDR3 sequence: CAWSEGARTEAFF. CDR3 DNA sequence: TGTGCCTGGAGTGAGGGGGCGCGGACTGAAGCTTTCTTT.

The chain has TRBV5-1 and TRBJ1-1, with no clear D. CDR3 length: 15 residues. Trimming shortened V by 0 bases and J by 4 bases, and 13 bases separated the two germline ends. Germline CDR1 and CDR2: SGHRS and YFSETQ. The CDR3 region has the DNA TGCGCCAGCAGCTTGGACAGAAGAGGAGGCACTGAAGCTTTCTTT. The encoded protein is CASSLDRRGGTEAFF.

In nucleotides, the CDR3 is TGCGCCAGCAGCTTGGAACGGTCCGAAAAACTGTTTTTT. Protein product: CASSLERSEKLFF. The rearrangement joins TRBV5-1 to TRBJ1-4; unclear D gene. V dropped 0 bases and J dropped 8 bases, with 8 bases sitting between them. There are 13 residues in the CDR3. CDR1 and CDR2 (germline): SGHRS, YFSETQ.

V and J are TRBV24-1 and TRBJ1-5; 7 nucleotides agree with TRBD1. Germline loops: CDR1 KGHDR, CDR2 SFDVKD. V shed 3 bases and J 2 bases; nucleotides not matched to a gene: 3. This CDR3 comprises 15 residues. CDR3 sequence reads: CATSDPGTGNQPQHF. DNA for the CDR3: TGTGCCACCAGTGATCCCGGGACAGGCAATCAGCCCCAGCATTTT.

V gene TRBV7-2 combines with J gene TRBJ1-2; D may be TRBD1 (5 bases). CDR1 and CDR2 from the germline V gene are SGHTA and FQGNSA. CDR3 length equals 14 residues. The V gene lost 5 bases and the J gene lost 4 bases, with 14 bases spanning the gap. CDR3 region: CASSTSSGLYGYTF. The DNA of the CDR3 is TGTGCCAGCAGCACCTCGTCAGGGCTCTATGGCTACACCTTC.

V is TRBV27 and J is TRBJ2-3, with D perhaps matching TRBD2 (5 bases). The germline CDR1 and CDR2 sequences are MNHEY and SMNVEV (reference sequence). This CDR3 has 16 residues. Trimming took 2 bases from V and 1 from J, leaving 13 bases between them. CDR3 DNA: TGTGCCAGCAGTTTAGACCGGGGTTCGGGCACAGATACGCAGTATTTT. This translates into CASSLDRGSGTDTQYF.

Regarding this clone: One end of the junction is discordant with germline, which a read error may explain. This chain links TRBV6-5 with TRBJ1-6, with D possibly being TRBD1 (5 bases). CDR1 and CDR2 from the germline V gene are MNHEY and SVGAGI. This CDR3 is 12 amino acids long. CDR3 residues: CASSPLGAGSYF. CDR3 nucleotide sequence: TGTGCCAGCAGTCCTCTTGGGGCAGGTTCTTACTTT.

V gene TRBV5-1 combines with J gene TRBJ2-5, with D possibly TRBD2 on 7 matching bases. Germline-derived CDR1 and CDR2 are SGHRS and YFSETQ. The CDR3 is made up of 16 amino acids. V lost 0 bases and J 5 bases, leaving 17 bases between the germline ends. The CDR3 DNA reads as TGCGCCAGCAGCTTGGGCCCCCGGGGGGCGCACGAGACCCAGTACTTC. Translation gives CASSLGPRGAHETQYF. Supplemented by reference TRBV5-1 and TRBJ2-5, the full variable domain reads KAGVTQTPRYLIKTRGQQVTLSCSPISGHRSVSWYQQTPGQGLQFLFEYFSETQRNKGNFPGRFSGRQFSNSRSEMNVSTLELGDSALYLCASSLGPRGAHETQYFGPGTRLLVL.

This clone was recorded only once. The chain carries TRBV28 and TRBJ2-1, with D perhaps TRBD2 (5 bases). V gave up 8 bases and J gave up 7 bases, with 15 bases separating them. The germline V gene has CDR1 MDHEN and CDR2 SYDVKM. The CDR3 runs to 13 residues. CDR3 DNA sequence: TGTGCCAGCGGCGGGCAGTTTCTTAATGAGCAGTTCTTC. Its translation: CASGGQFLNEQFF.

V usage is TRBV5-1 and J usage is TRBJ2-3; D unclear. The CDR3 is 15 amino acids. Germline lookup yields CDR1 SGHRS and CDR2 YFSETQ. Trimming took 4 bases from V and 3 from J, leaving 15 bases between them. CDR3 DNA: TGCGCCAGCAGCCTACGCGGTCCGGGTACAGATACGCAGTATTTT. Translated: CASSLRGPGTDTQYF.

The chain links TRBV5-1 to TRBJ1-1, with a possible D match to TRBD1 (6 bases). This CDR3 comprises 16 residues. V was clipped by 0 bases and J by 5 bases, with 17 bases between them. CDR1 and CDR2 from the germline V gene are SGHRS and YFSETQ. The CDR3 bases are TGCGCCAGCAGCTTGGGTACAGGGACGTGGGGAACTGAAGCTTTCTTT. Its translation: CASSLGTGTWGTEAFF.

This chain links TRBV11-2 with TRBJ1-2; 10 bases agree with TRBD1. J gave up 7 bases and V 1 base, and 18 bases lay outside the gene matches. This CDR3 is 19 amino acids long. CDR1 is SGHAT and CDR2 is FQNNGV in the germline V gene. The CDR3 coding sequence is TGTGCCAGCAGCTTAGCGGGCGGATATGGGACAGGGGCGGGAGGTGGCTACACCTTC. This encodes CASSLAGGYGTGAGGGYTF.

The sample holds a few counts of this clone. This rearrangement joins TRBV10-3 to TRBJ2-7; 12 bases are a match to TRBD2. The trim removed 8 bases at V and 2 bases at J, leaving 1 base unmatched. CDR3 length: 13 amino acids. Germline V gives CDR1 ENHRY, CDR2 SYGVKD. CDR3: CAISSGRAYEQYF. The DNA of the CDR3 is TGTGCCATCTCTAGCGGGAGGGCCTACGAGCAGTACTTC.

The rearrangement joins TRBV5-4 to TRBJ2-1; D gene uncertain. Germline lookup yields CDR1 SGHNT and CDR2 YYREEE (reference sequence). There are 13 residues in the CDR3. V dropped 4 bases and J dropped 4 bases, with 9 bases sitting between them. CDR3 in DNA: TGTGCCAGCAGCACGAGCCATTACAATGAGCAGTTCTTC. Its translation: CASSTSHYNEQFF.